The 18 T cell receptor beta chains in this list originate from one sample, sequenced in a study of shared clonotypes between healthy human individuals. Sequenced by immunoSEQ multiplex PCR; TCRdb stores in-frame clones only, minus some. The sample consists of approximately 1.9 million clones, 93% of them appearing once. CD8 cells classed as naive were CD45RO-negative and positively selected for CCR7, excluding terminally differentiated effector memory CD45RA+ cells. Sequencing was performed on naive CD8+ T cells from PBMCs. All receptors derive from a man younger than 30 in good health. Some clones in this sample may be carry-over from other donors' samples.

The chain is built from TRBV27 and TRBJ2-7, with TRBD2 identical over 8 bases. Trimming removed 0 bases from V and 4 bases from J; junction bases left unmatched: 8. Germline V gene sequence: CDR1 MNHEY, CDR2 SMNVEV (reference sequence). The CDR3 has 16 amino acids. The CDR3 sequence: CASSLSTSAFLYEQYF. In DNA form, the CDR3 reads TGTGCCAGCAGTTTATCGACTAGCGCTTTCTTGTACGAGCAGTACTTC.

The rearrangement links TRBV10-3 to TRBJ1-2; D not resolved. The germline gives CDR1 ENHRY, CDR2 SYGVKD. Trimming stripped 0 bases from V and 8 bases from J, with 10 bases between. The CDR3 length is 13 residues. DNA for the CDR3: TGTGCCATCAGTGAGTCGATTACAGACGGCTACACCTTC. The encoded protein is CAISESITDGYTF.

The V gene is TRBV5-1, the J gene TRBJ2-7; 12 bases agree with TRBD1. The CDR3 sequence is 16 residues long. Germline V gives CDR1 SGHRS, CDR2 YFSETQ. The V and J ends lost 0 bases and 4 bases, in that order; junction bases with no gene match: 5. The CDR3 sequence is CASSLAAGQGAYEQYF. CDR3 nucleotides: TGCGCCAGCAGCTTGGCCGCGGGACAGGGGGCTTACGAGCAGTACTTC. Drawing the rest from reference TRBV5-1 and TRBJ2-7, the complete variable domain is KAGVTQTPRYLIKTRGQQVTLSCSPISGHRSVSWYQQTPGQGLQFLFEYFSETQRNKGNFPGRFSGRQFSNSRSEMNVSTLELGDSALYLCASSLAAGQGAYEQYFGPGTRLTVT.

To note about this clone: The sample has other DNA sequences that encode this CDR3 too. The chain recombines TRBV9 with TRBJ2-1; weak D call: TRBD1 (6 bases). Germline V gives CDR1 SGDLS, CDR2 YYNGEE. V gave up 3 bases and J gave up 3 bases, with 7 bases separating them. The CDR3 covers 13 residues. The CDR3 region has the DNA TGTGCCAGCAGCGGGACAGACTACAATGAGCAGTTCTTC. Protein sequence: CASSGTDYNEQFF.

The rearrangement uses TRBV7-9 and TRBJ2-1; 7 nucleotides match TRBD2. This CDR3 region has 15 residues. Germline CDR1 is SEHNR and CDR2 is FQNEAQ (reference sequence). With V trimmed by 1 base and J by 7 bases, 7 bases remained unmatched. CDR3 region: CASSLGGGSANEQFF. The CDR3 DNA is TGTGCCAGCAGCTTAGGTGGCGGGAGTGCTAATGAGCAGTTCTTC.

The chain couples TRBV19 to TRBJ1-1, with TRBD1 matching over 8 bases. CDR3 length: 17 residues. In germline, CDR1 is LNHDA, CDR2 SQIVND (reference sequence). V shed 0 bases, J shed 0 bases, and the junction held 6 bases outside the gene matches. The CDR3 reads CASSIEQGVGMNTEAFF. CDR3 coding DNA: TGTGCCAGTAGTATAGAACAGGGGGTAGGCATGAACACTGAAGCTTTCTTT.

The rearrangement joins TRBV29-1 to TRBJ2-1; 9 bases are a match to TRBD1. Germline V gives CDR1 SQVTM, CDR2 ANQGSEA. Trimming at V came to 6 bases and at J to 7 bases, leaving 4 bases not matched to a gene. The CDR3 extends over 12 amino acids. The CDR3 DNA reads TGCAGCGTGCGACAGGGGGGGAATGAGCAGTTCTTC. It is translated as CSVRQGGNEQFF.

V gene TRBV4-3 combines with J gene TRBJ2-5; no definite D call. Trimming took off 1 base at V and 2 bases at J, with 11 bases between the two ends. Germline-derived CDR1 and CDR2 are LGHNA and YSLEER. CDR3 length: 15 amino acids. Here the CDR3 DNA reads TGCGCCAGCAGCCAAGCTGGCTGGGAACAAGAGACCCAGTACTTC. The encoded protein is CASSQAGWEQETQYF.

In DNA form, the CDR3 reads TGTGCCAGCAGCTTCGGGCAGGAGCAGTACTTC. This gives the protein CASSFGQEQYF. V and J are TRBV7-6 and TRBJ2-7; D is undetermined. Germline V lookup: CDR1 SGHVS, CDR2 FNYEAQ. This CDR3 contains 11 residues. The V end was cut by 3 bases, the J end by 7 bases, with 7 bases between. Drawing the rest from reference TRBV7-6 and TRBJ2-7, the complete variable domain is GAGVSQSPRYKVTKRGQDVALRCDPISGHVSLYWYRQALGQGPEFLTYFNYEAQQDKSGLPNDRFSAERPEGSISTLTIQRTEQRDSAMYRCASSFGQEQYFGPGTRLTVT.

For the CDR3, the DNA is TGTGCCATCAGTGTTACCGGGACTAGCGGGCTTAACACCGGGGAGCTGTTTTTT. Translated: CAISVTGTSGLNTGELFF. V usage is TRBV10-3 and J usage is TRBJ2-2; 12 nucleotides agree with TRBD2. V lost 4 bases to trimming and J lost 2 bases; unmatched junction nucleotides: 8. CDR3 length equals 18 residues. The V gene's germline CDR1 is ENHRY and CDR2 SYGVKD.

The DNA for the CDR3 is TGTGCCACCAGCAGAGCGGTCGGGGGCGGTGGGGCCAACGTCCTGACTTTC. It encodes CATSRAVGGGGANVLTF. J is TRBJ2-6 and V is TRBV15, with D possibly called TRBD1 or TRBD2 (6 bases each). The germline V gene has CDR1 LNHNV and CDR2 YYDKDF (reference sequence). CDR3 length: 17 residues. Trimming stripped 1 base from V and 3 bases from J, with 13 bases between.

The rearrangement joins TRBV6-5 to TRBJ1-1; 7 bases fit TRBD1. The CDR3 covers 14 residues. V lost 6 bases to trimming and J lost 0 bases; unmatched junction nucleotides: 4. Germline V CDR1 and CDR2: MNHEY, SVGAGI. Written as DNA, the CDR3 is TGTGCCAGCAGCCGAGGGGGCATGAACACTGAAGCTTTCTTT. Amino acids: CASSRGGMNTEAFF.

Worth noting for this clone: One junction end disagrees with the germline gene, perhaps due to a read error. In the same sample, other DNA sequences code for this CDR3. The chain couples TRBV5-1 to TRBJ2-1, with D hard to call. The germline V gene encodes CDR1 SGHRS and CDR2 YFSETQ. This CDR3 contains 11 residues. The CDR3, as DNA: TGCGCCAGCAGCTCCTATAATGAGCAGTTCTTC. Translating it yields CASSSYNEQFF.

V usage is TRBV27 and J usage is TRBJ1-3, with 7 bases aligning to TRBD1. After removal of 8 bases from V and 6 bases from J, the junction contained 10 bases not matched to a gene. Germline CDR1 and CDR2: MNHEY and SMNVEV (reference sequence). The CDR3 length is 14 residues. CDR3 region: CASPGGRGPNTIYF. The CDR3 bases are TGTGCCAGCCCTGGGGGGAGGGGGCCAAACACCATATATTTT.

J is TRBJ2-4 and V is TRBV28, with unresolved D. V shed 3 bases and J shed 0 bases, with 6 bases lying between them. The CDR3 runs 14 residues. Germline V gives CDR1 MDHEN, CDR2 SYDVKM. CDR3 amino acids: CASSLLIAKNIQYF. The CDR3 nucleotides read TGTGCCAGCAGTTTGCTGATAGCCAAAAACATTCAGTACTTC.

This clone was seen a single time. The chain combines TRBV10-1 with TRBJ1-4, with no clear D. In germline, CDR1 is WNHNN, CDR2 SYGVQD (reference sequence). V lost 0 bases to trimming and J lost 8 bases, with 7 bases between them. This CDR3 contains 13 residues. The CDR3 reads CASSESSGEKLFF. For the CDR3, the DNA is TGCGCCAGCAGTGAGTCGAGTGGGGAAAAACTGTTTTTT.

On this clone itself: The identical CDR3 is also encoded by other nucleotide sequences in the sample. This CDR3 reads CASSVGQGAYNEQFF. Written as DNA, the CDR3 is TGTGCCAGCAGCGTAGGTCAGGGTGCCTACAATGAGCAGTTCTTC. The chain recombines TRBV9 with TRBJ2-1, with D perhaps matching TRBD1 (5 bases). Deletions cut 0 bases from V and 2 bases from J, with 9 bases between. Germline V gene sequence: CDR1 SGDLS, CDR2 YYNGEE. The CDR3 has 15 amino acids. The whole variable domain, remainder taken from reference TRBV9 and TRBJ2-1, is DSGVTQTPKHLITATGQRVTLRCSPRSGDLSVYWYQQSLDQGLQFLIQYYNGEERAKGNILERFSAQQFPDLHSELNLSSLELGDSALYFCASSVGQGAYNEQFFGPGTRLTVL.

The rearrangement uses TRBV5-6 and TRBJ1-1; 8 bases line up with TRBD1. The CDR3 covers 13 residues. V trimming: 0 bases; J trimming: 10 bases; junction bases outside the gene matches: 5. Per germline, CDR1 SGHDT and CDR2 YYEEEE. The CDR3 coding sequence is TGTGCCAGCAGCTTGGGGCAGGGGGCAGGAGCTTTCTTT. Its protein product is CASSLGQGAGAFF.